The source of this T cell receptor beta chain is a study of CD8 T cells in ankylosing spondylitis. Broader study findings: Prior literature has documented some motif variants in synovial fluid and blood from reactive arthritis.

Quantitative molecular-barcoded 5'-RACE generated the TCR beta libraries. One entry per CDR3 protein results from TCRdb running MiXCR on the 5' RACE reads. The sample records fewer than 350,000 distinct CDR3 sequences, around 10% being singletons. This CDR3 is built from 14 residues. The V and J ends lost 7 bases and 5 bases, in that order; junction bases with no gene match: 8. Germline-derived CDR1 and CDR2 are GTSNPN and SVGIG (reference sequence). This clonotype has a handful of counts. The antigen is unknown. The chain employs TRBV30 and TRBJ2-7; TRBD2 aligns across 13 bases. The specimen sequenced was blood, either unsorted or a sorted T cell fraction (not recorded which). The sequence derives from a female donor with ankylosing spondylitis or in good health (not recorded which). CDR3 amino acids: CAFRTSGSNHEQYF. CDR3 coding DNA: TGTGCCTTCCGGACTAGCGGGAGCAATCACGAGCAGTACTTC.